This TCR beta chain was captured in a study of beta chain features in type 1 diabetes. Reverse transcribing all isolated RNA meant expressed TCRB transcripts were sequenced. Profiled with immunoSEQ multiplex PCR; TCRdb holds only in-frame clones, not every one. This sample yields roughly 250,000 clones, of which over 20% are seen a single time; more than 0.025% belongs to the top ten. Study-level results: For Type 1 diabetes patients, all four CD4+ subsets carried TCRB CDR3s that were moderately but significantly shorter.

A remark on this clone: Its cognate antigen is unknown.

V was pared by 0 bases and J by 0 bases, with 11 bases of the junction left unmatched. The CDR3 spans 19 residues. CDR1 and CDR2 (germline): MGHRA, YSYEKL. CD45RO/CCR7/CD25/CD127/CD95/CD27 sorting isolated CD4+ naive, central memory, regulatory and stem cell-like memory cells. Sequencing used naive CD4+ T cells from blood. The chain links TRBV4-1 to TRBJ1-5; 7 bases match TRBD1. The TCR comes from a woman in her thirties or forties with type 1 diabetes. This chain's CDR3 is CASSQDPGDSAYSNQPQHF. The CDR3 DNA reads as TGCGCCAGCAGCCAAGATCCTGGGGACAGCGCGTATAGCAATCAGCCCCAGCATTTT.